This TCR beta chain was recorded in a study of T cells after yellow fever vaccination. Germline lookup yields CDR1 SQVTM and CDR2 ANQGSEA. The V and J ends lost 7 bases and 4 bases respectively, with 10 bases between them. The CDR3 consists of 12 residues. TCRdb used MiXCR to reprocess the 5' RACE reads, holding one entry per CDR3 protein. The table records a few hundred thousand distinct CDR3 sequences, roughly 3.3% of them present only once. This clonotype was picked up a small number of times. The TCR sequence derives from a man between 18 and 35 years old who received the YFV17D yellow fever vaccine. Sequencing used CD4+ T cells sorted from PBMCs, obtained 10 days after the yellow fever booster vaccination. The V gene is TRBV29-1, the J gene TRBJ2-2; D may be TRBD2 (5 bases). This chain's CDR3 is CSGGLVTGELFF. CDR3 sequence (DNA): TGCAGCGGAGGACTGGTCACCGGGGAGCTGTTTTTT.